One sample yielded the 28 T cell receptor beta chains listed below, sequenced in a study of shared clonotypes between healthy human individuals. Produced via immunoSEQ multiplex PCR; TCRdb's table is partial and in-frame only. The table shows over 750,000 clones, with roughly 96% occurring only once. Naive CD8 populations comprised CD45RO-negative cells positively selected for CCR7, excluding terminally differentiated effector memory CD45RA+ cells. Sequenced material: naive CD8+ T cells sorted from blood. The receptors were sampled from a man aged 25-40 years in good health.

The V gene is TRBV7-9, the J gene TRBJ2-7; D remains ambiguous. V dropped 5 bases and J dropped 4 bases, with 12 bases sitting between them. Germline-derived CDR1 and CDR2 are SEHNR and FQNEAQ (reference sequence). This CDR3 comprises 13 residues. For the CDR3, the DNA is TGTGCCAGCAGCGCCCCCGACAATTACGAGCAGTACTTC. It yields the protein CASSAPDNYEQYF.

V is TRBV27 and J is TRBJ2-1; 7 bases align to TRBD2. The CDR3 sequence is 16 residues long. CDR1 is MNHEY, CDR2 SMNVEV, per germline (reference sequence). With V trimmed by 5 bases and J by 0 bases, 7 bases remained unmatched. The CDR3 DNA follows: TGTGCCAGCAGTAGAGAGCGGGAAAACTCCTACAATGAGCAGTTCTTC. It codes for CASSRERENSYNEQFF.

The CDR3 spells CASSQGLAGGPDNEQFF. In nucleotides, the CDR3 is TGTGCCAGCAGCCAGGGACTAGCGGGAGGGCCTGACAATGAGCAGTTCTTC. V is TRBV16 and J is TRBJ2-1; 16 bases map to TRBD2. Germline trimming cut 3 bases from V and 5 bases from J; bases unmatched to any gene: 4. The V gene's germline CDR1 is KGHSY and CDR2 FQNENV. The CDR3 spans 17 residues.

The J gene is TRBJ2-5, the V gene TRBV9; possibly TRBD2 for D (6 bases). V shed 4 bases and J shed 5 bases, with 21 bases lying between them. Germline values: CDR1 SGDLS, CDR2 YYNGEE. This CDR3 is 16 amino acids long. CDR3 sequence (DNA): TGTGCCAGCAGCAAGAAGAGGGACCAACGGGGGGAGACCCAGTACTTC. Protein product: CASSKKRDQRGETQYF. Variable domain in full (rest from reference TRBV9 and TRBJ2-5): DSGVTQTPKHLITATGQRVTLRCSPRSGDLSVYWYQQSLDQGLQFLIQYYNGEERAKGNILERFSAQQFPDLHSELNLSSLELGDSALYFCASSKKRDQRGETQYFGPGTRLLVL.

The rearrangement uses TRBV7-9 and TRBJ2-3; unclear D gene. The germline gives CDR1 SEHNR, CDR2 FQNEAQ (reference sequence). The CDR3 has 13 residues. V was cut by 3 bases and J by 6 bases, with 10 bases left in between. CDR3 sequence reads: CASSFLSGDTQYF. The CDR3 DNA reads TGTGCCAGCAGCTTCCTCAGTGGGGATACGCAGTATTTT. Full variable domain (rest looked up from reference TRBV7-9 and TRBJ2-3): DTGVSQNPRHKITKRGQNVTFRCDPISEHNRLYWYRQTLGQGPEFLTYFQNEAQLEKSRLLSDRFSAERPKGSFSTLEIQRTEQGDSAMYLCASSFLSGDTQYFGPGTRLTVL.

The rearrangement uses TRBV29-1 and TRBJ1-2; D is possibly TRBD1 (5 bases). Germline-derived CDR1 and CDR2 are SQVTM and ANQGSEA. The germline V and J ends were trimmed by 3 bases and 6 bases, with 17 bases remaining between them. The CDR3 runs to 14 residues. The CDR3 DNA follows: TGCAGCGTTGAGCGTAGGGGTTGGGCGGATGGCTACACCTTC. It yields the protein CSVERRGWADGYTF.

The chain carries TRBV2 and TRBJ2-2, with D possibly being TRBD2 (5 bases). The CDR3 runs to 15 residues. Per the germline V gene, CDR1 is SNHLY and CDR2 is FYNNEI. The V end lost 4 bases, the J end lost 0 bases, and 9 bases lay between the germline ends. CDR3 sequence (DNA): TGTGCCAGCAGTGGGCTAGCCGCGAACACCGGGGAGCTGTTTTTT. This gives the protein CASSGLAANTGELFF. Filled out from reference TRBV2 and TRBJ2-2, the complete variable domain reads EPEVTQTPSHQVTQMGQEVILRCVPISNHLYFYWYRQILGQKVEFLVSFYNNEISEKSEIFDDQFSVERPDGSNFTLKIRSTKLEDSAMYFCASSGLAANTGELFFGEGSRLTVL.

V and J are TRBV7-9 and TRBJ2-5; D is perhaps TRBD1 or TRBD2 (7 bases each). The CDR3 consists of 16 residues. V lost 5 bases and J 5 bases, leaving 21 bases between the germline ends. Germline loops: CDR1 SEHNR, CDR2 FQNEAQ (reference sequence). CDR3 nucleotides: TGTGCCAGCAGCCCAACGACAGGGACTAAGGCCGAGACCCAGTACTTC. It codes for CASSPTTGTKAETQYF. The full variable domain, in which reference TRBV7-9 and TRBJ2-5 provide the parts outside the CDR3, is DTGVSQNPRHKITKRGQNVTFRCDPISEHNRLYWYRQTLGQGPEFLTYFQNEAQLEKSRLLSDRFSAERPKGSFSTLEIQRTEQGDSAMYLCASSPTTGTKAETQYFGPGTRLLVL.

The chain has TRBV27 and TRBJ2-1; D gene ambiguous. Germline V gene data show CDR1 as MNHEY and CDR2 as SMNVEV (reference sequence). CDR3 size: 14 residues. Between the trimmed V and J ends, which lost 1 base and 9 bases, there was a span of 13 bases. The CDR3 nucleotides read TGTGCCAGCAGTTTATTCACCCAGGTCGGTGAGCAGTTCTTC. It yields the protein CASSLFTQVGEQFF.

Notes on this clone: Other nucleotide sequences from this sample produce the same CDR3. J is TRBJ2-7 and V is TRBV27; 8 positions match TRBD2. The CDR3 is 14 amino acids. From germline, CDR1 is MNHEY and CDR2 SMNVEV (reference sequence). The V and J ends lost 3 bases and 2 bases, in that order; junction bases with no gene match: 3. CDR3 region: CASSLAGGPYEQYF. In nucleotides, the CDR3 is TGTGCCAGCAGTTTGGCGGGGGGCCCCTACGAGCAGTACTTC.

The chain uses TRBV7-8 and TRBJ1-4, with D perhaps matching TRBD1 (6 bases). This CDR3 has 17 amino acids. V gave up 8 bases and J gave up 0 bases, with 19 bases separating them. CDR1 is SGHVS and CDR2 is FQNEAQ in the germline V gene. CDR3 sequence (DNA): TGTGCCAGCTCCAGAGGGGGTGTCCTTGCAACTAATGAAAAACTGTTTTTT. It encodes CASSRGGVLATNEKLFF.

This chain joins TRBV5-1 and TRBJ2-1; D call uncertain. Trimming took 4 bases from V and 0 from J, leaving 14 bases between them. The CDR3 consists of 16 residues. Germline CDR1 is SGHRS and CDR2 is YFSETQ. As DNA, the CDR3 is TGCGCCAGCAGCGCCGGAAGAGGCGGCTCCTACAATGAGCAGTTCTTC. This translates into CASSAGRGGSYNEQFF.

This sequence joins TRBV7-9 and TRBJ2-7; TRBD1 matches at 10 bases. V lost 4 bases to trimming and J lost 6 bases; unmatched junction nucleotides: 12. This CDR3 is built from 16 residues. The V gene's germline CDR1 is SEHNR and CDR2 FQNEAQ (reference sequence). The CDR3 sequence is CASSSPWTGGLGEQYF. The CDR3 nucleotides read TGTGCCAGCAGCTCGCCTTGGACAGGGGGGTTGGGCGAGCAGTACTTC.

This chain uses TRBV7-2 with TRBJ1-4, with no clear D. The CDR3 spans 15 residues. The germline CDR1 and CDR2 sequences are SGHTA and FQGNSA. Between the trimmed V and J ends, which lost 0 bases and 11 bases, there was a span of 16 bases. Here the CDR3 reads CASSLAPGPRVKLFF. The DNA of the CDR3 is TGTGCCAGCAGCTTAGCGCCGGGCCCACGCGTTAAACTGTTTTTT.

This chain joins TRBV7-9 and TRBJ2-1; 7 bases line up with TRBD2. The CDR3 runs 13 residues. V shed 6 bases, J shed 3 bases, and the junction held 2 bases outside the gene matches. Germline V gene lookup returns CDR1 SEHNR and CDR2 FQNEAQ (reference sequence). The CDR3 nucleotides are TGTGCCAGCAGGTCGGGGGGCTACAATGAGCAGTTCTTC. It codes for CASRSGGYNEQFF.

V and J are TRBV27 and TRBJ2-5, with 7 bases fitting TRBD1. This CDR3 contains 14 residues. Germline V CDR1 and CDR2: MNHEY, SMNVEV (reference sequence). V shed 4 bases, J shed 2 bases, and the junction held 4 bases outside the gene matches. Written as DNA, the CDR3 is TGTGCCAGCAGTTACTCGACAGGGCAAGAGACCCAGTACTTC. Protein sequence: CASSYSTGQETQYF.

The CDR3 region is CATSRDLGLAYEQYF. The CDR3 DNA follows: TGTGCCACCAGCAGAGATCTCGGGCTGGCCTACGAGCAGTACTTC. This chain links TRBV15 with TRBJ2-7; D is unclear. The V and J ends lost 0 bases and 2 bases respectively, with 11 bases between them. The germline V gene encodes CDR1 LNHNV and CDR2 YYDKDF (reference sequence). CDR3 length: 15 residues.

V gene TRBV28 combines with J gene TRBJ1-2, with D possibly TRBD1 on 6 matching bases. The CDR3 is made up of 15 amino acids. V was trimmed by 1 base and J by 6 bases, leaving 15 bases between them. Germline CDR1 is MDHEN and CDR2 is SYDVKM. CDR3 bases: TGTGCCAGCAGTTTATATCCGGGGGCGGGAAATGGCTACACCTTC. Its translation is CASSLYPGAGNGYTF.

The chain recombines TRBV6-5 with TRBJ2-1, with 7 bases aligning to TRBD1. The CDR3 spans 13 residues. Trimming cost V 0 bases and J 10 bases; bases outside gene matches: 3. Germline values: CDR1 MNHEY, CDR2 SVGAGI. CDR3 bases: TGTGCCAGCAGTTACTCTGAACAGGGGGAGCAGTTCTTC. Translating it yields CASSYSEQGEQFF.

The V call is TRBV4-1, the J call TRBJ2-7; 9 nucleotides match TRBD2. V was pared by 0 bases and J by 0 bases, with 12 bases of the junction left unmatched. Germline lookup yields CDR1 MGHRA and CDR2 YSYEKL. This CDR3 is built from 19 residues. The CDR3 coding sequence is TGCGCCAGCAGCCAAGATCAACTAGCGGGTGGGACTACCTCCTACGAGCAGTACTTC. The encoded protein is CASSQDQLAGGTTSYEQYF.

As concerns this clone: Additional DNA sequences in this sample encode the identical CDR3. CDR3 sequence (DNA): TGTGCCAGCAGCTTAGCTGGCTACGAGCAGTACTTC. The encoded protein is CASSLAGYEQYF. The J gene is TRBJ2-7, the V gene TRBV11-2; D ambiguous. In germline, CDR1 is SGHAT, CDR2 FQNNGV. This CDR3 contains 12 residues. V was pared by 1 base and J by 3 bases, with 4 bases between.

Only one count was recorded for this clone. The chain carries TRBV7-8 and TRBJ2-1; the D gene is possibly TRBD1 (5 bases). This CDR3 has 16 amino acids. Looked up from germline, CDR1 is SGHVS and CDR2 is FQNEAQ. V dropped 2 bases and J dropped 7 bases, with 18 bases sitting between them. The CDR3 region is CASSLLGQGSSNEQFF. DNA of the CDR3: TGTGCCAGCAGCTTACTCGGCCAGGGTTCTAGTAATGAGCAGTTCTTC.

This chain links TRBV10-3 with TRBJ2-1, with 9 bases matching TRBD2. V dropped 0 bases and J dropped 10; count of bases not matched to a gene: 7. Germline CDR1 and CDR2: ENHRY and SYGVKD. This CDR3 has 15 amino acids. This CDR3 is CAISESGREGLEQFF. CDR3 bases: TGTGCCATCAGTGAGTCAGGGCGGGAGGGCCTCGAGCAGTTCTTC.

The gene calls are TRBV7-2 and TRBJ2-3, with D possibly being TRBD2 (6 bases). V lost 5 bases and J lost 5, with 17 bases in between. The V gene's germline CDR1 is SGHTA and CDR2 FQGNSA. This CDR3 is 15 amino acids long. The CDR3 DNA reads TGTGCCAGCAGCCAAGAGCGGGTCTTGGTAGATACGCAGTATTTT. Protein: CASSQERVLVDTQYF.

V usage is TRBV6-5 and J usage is TRBJ2-7; possibly TRBD2 for D (5 bases). Per the germline V gene, CDR1 is MNHEY and CDR2 is SVGAGI. The CDR3 loop spans 15 amino acids. V dropped 6 bases and J dropped 0 bases, with 15 bases sitting between them. This CDR3 reads CASSPSPGSSYEQYF. The CDR3 DNA reads as TGTGCCAGCAGCCCGTCCCCGGGGAGCTCCTACGAGCAGTACTTC.

The chain links TRBV7-9 to TRBJ2-3, with a possible D match to TRBD1 (6 bases). Between the trimmed V and J ends, which lost 3 bases and 0 bases, there was a span of 22 bases. The CDR3 is 19 residues long. Germline V gives CDR1 SEHNR, CDR2 FQNEAQ (reference sequence). In nucleotides, the CDR3 is TGTGCCAGCAGCTTTCCGACAGGACGGGTGAGGCCTAGCACAGATACGCAGTATTTT. This codes for CASSFPTGRVRPSTDTQYF.

J is TRBJ2-7 and V is TRBV29-1; 8 bases line up with TRBD1. CDR1 and CDR2 from the germline V gene are SQVTM and ANQGSEA. The CDR3 length is 16 residues. Trimming removed 4 bases from V and 4 bases from J; junction bases left unmatched: 15. In DNA form, the CDR3 reads TGCAGCGTTGGGGGCAGGGGTGGACAGGGTCGGTACGAGCAGTACTTC. It specifies CSVGGRGGQGRYEQYF.

The chain links TRBV27 to TRBJ1-1; 10 bases align to TRBD1. The V segment lost 6 bases and the J segment 3 bases; nucleotides outside the gene matches: 4. The CDR3 spans 14 residues. Germline assignment: CDR1 MNHEY and CDR2 SMNVEV (reference sequence). CDR3 DNA sequence: TGTGCCAGCAGCCTGACAGGGGGCTACACTGAAGCTTTCTTT. Its translation is CASSLTGGYTEAFF.